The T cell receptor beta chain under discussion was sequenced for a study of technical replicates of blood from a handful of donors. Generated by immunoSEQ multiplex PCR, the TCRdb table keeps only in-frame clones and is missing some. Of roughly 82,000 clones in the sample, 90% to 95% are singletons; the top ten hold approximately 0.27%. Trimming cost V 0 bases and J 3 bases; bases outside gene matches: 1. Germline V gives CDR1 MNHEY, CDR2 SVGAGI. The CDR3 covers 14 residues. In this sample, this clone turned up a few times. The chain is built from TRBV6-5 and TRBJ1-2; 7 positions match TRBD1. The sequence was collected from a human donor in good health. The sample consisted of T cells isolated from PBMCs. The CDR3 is CASSYSGGDYGYTF. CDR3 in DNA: TGTGCCAGCAGTTACTCAGGGGGCGACTATGGCTACACCTTC.